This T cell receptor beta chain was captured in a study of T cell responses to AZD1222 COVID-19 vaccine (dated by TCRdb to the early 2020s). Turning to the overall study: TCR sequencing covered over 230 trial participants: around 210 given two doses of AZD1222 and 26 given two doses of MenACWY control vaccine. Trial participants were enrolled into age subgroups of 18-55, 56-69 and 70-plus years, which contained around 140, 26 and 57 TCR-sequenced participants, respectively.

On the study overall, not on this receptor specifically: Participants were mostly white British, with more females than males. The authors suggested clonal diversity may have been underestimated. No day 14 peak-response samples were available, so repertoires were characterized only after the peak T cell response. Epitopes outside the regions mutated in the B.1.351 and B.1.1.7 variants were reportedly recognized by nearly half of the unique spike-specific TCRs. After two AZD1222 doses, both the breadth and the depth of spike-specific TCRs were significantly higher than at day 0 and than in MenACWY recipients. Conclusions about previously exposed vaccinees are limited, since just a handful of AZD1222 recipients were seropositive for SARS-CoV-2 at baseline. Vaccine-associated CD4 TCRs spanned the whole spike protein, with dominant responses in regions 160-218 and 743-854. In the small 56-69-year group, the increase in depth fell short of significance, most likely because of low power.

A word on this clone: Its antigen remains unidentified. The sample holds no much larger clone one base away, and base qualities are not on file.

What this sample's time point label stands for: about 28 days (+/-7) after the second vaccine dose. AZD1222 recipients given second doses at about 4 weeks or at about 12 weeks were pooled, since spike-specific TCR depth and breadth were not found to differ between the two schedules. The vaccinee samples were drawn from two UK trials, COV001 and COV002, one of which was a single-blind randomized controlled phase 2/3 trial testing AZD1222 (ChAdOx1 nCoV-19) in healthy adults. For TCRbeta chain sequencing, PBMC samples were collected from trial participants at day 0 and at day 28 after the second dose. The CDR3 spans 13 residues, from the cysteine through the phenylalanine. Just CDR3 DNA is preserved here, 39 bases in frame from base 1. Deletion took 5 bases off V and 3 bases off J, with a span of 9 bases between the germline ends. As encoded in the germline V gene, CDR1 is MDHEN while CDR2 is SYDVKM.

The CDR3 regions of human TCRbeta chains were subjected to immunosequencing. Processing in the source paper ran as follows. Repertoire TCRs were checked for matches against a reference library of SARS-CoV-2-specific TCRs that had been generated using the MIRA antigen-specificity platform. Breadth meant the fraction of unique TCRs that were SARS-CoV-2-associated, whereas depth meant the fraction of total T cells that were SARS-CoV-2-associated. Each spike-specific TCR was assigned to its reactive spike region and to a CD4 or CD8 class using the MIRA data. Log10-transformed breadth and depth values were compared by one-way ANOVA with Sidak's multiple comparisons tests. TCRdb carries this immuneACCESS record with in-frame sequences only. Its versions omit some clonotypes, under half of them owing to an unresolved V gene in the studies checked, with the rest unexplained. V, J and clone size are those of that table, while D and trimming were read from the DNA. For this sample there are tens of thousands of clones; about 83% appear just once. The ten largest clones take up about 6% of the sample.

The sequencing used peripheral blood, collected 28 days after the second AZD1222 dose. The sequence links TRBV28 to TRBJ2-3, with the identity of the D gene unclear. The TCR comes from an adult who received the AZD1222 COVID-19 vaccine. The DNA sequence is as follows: TGTGCCAGCAGTGGGGTCGGGACAGATACGCAGTATTTT. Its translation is CASSGVGTDTQYF. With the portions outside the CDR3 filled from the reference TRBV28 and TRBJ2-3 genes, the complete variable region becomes DVKVTQSSRYLVKRTGEKVFLECVQDMDHENMFWYRQDPGLGLRLIYFSYDVKMKEKGDIPEGYSVSREKKERFSLILESASTNQTSMYLCASSGVGTDTQYFGPGTRLTVL.